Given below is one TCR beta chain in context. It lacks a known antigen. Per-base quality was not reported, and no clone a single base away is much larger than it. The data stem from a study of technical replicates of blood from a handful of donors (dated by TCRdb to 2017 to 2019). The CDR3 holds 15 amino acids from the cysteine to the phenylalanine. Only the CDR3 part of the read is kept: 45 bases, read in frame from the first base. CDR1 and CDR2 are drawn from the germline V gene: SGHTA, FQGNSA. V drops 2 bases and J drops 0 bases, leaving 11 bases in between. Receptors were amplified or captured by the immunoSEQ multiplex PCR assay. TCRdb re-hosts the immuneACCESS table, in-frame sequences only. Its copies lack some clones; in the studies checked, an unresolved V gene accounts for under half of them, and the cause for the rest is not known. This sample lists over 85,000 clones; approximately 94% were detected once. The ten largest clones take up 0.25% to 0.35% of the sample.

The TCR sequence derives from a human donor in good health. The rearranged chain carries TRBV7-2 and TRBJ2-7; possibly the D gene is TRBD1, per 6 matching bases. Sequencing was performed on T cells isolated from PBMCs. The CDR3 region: CASSLWGHVSYEQYF. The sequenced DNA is TGTGCCAGCAGCTTATGGGGACACGTCTCCTACGAGCAGTACTTC.